What follows is one T cell receptor (beta chain) and its context. The PCR used 60 Vbeta and 13 Jbeta primers. Generated by immunoSEQ multiplex PCR, the TCRdb table keeps only in-frame clones and is missing some. The sample contains 95,000 to 150,000 clones, roughly 80% of which appear only once. Germline V lookup: CDR1 SGHTA, CDR2 FQGNSA. The CDR3 has 18 residues. Trimming shortened V by 4 bases and J by 0 bases, and 21 bases separated the two germline ends. This entry is derived from a study of cytomegalovirus exposure and HLA in healthy donors. The receptor's source is a man between 18 and 29 years old in good health and CMV-seropositive. The V and J genes are TRBV7-2 and TRBJ2-5, with D possibly TRBD2 on 7 matching bases. Sequenced input: PBMCs. DNA of the CDR3: TGTGCCAGCAGCTACCGACTAGGACTAGGGGGGTACCAAGAGACCCAGTACTTC. Its translation is CASSYRLGLGGYQETQYF.